This T cell receptor beta chain was captured in a study of blood T cells in healthy people across ages. Study outcomes and limitations: No one knew whether donors had CMV, which possibly confounded expanded clonotype changes. There was a strong correlation between TCR beta diversity and naive T cell percentage.

Note on this clonotype: As yet, its antigen is unknown.

The V end lost 10 bases, the J end lost 4 bases, and 11 bases lay between the germline ends. The CDR3 is 13 residues long. Looked up from germline, CDR1 is ENHRY and CDR2 is SYGVKD. Each sample gave at least 6.5 million isolated PBMCs. Each sample yielded at least 5.5 micrograms of PBMC total RNA. A J-beta primer mix and a sample-barcoded 5' primer were used in a second PCR of about 7 to 12 cycles. In TCRdb, the 5' RACE reads were re-called with MiXCR into one record per CDR3 protein. This repertoire shows over a million distinct CDR3 sequences, about 40% found once; its top ten account for 7.9%. Sequencing was performed on blood. The J gene is TRBJ1-6, the V gene TRBV10-3, with D uncertain. The sequence derives from a woman aged 18-29 years in good health. CDR3 loop: CATTAYYNSPLHF. CDR3 bases: TGTGCCACGACGGCTTATTATAATTCACCCCTCCACTTT.